The 11 T cell receptor beta chains below come from one sample, sequenced in a study of control samples from healthy donors and cancer patients. TCRdb keeps only in-frame clones here, not all; method: immunoSEQ multiplex PCR. This sample has 57,000 or so clones, with 90% found just once. Sequenced input: PBMCs. The receptors stem from a man aged 55 to 69 with colorectal cancer.

The genes are TRBV5-4 and TRBJ2-3; D is unclear. This CDR3 is 14 amino acids long. Germline V gene lookup returns CDR1 SGHNT and CDR2 YYREEE (reference sequence). V was trimmed by 1 base and J by 2 bases, leaving 8 bases between them. The CDR3 bases are TGTGCCAGCAGCTTGAGGCACAACACAGATACGCAGTATTTT. This sequence encodes CASSLRHNTDTQYF.

The chain uses TRBV4-1 and TRBJ1-2; 9 positions agree with TRBD1. Germline V CDR1 and CDR2: MGHRA, YSYEKL. With 2 bases clipped from V and 6 bases from J, the junction kept 7 bases outside the gene matches. The CDR3 covers 15 residues. The CDR3 spells CASSQPGQGVDGYTF. The CDR3 DNA follows: TGCGCCAGCAGCCAACCGGGACAGGGTGTGGATGGCTACACCTTC.

V is TRBV6-5 and J is TRBJ1-1; D possibly corresponds to TRBD1 (5 bases). This CDR3 has 12 residues. V was trimmed by 6 bases and J by 3 bases, leaving 8 bases between them. CDR1 is MNHEY, CDR2 SVGAGI, per germline. The CDR3 sequence: CASRGGDTEAFF. CDR3 bases: TGTGCCAGCAGAGGAGGGGACACTGAAGCTTTCTTT.

This chain uses TRBV30 with TRBJ1-1; a weak D match, TRBD1 (6 bases). Trimming pared 0 bases from V and 4 bases from J, leaving 12 bases between. The germline V gene encodes CDR1 GTSNPN and CDR2 SVGIG (reference sequence). This CDR3 is built from 14 residues. The CDR3 loop is CAWSVGGSITEAFF. CDR3 DNA sequence: TGTGCCTGGAGTGTAGGGGGGTCAATCACTGAAGCTTTCTTT.

The chain carries TRBV4-1 and TRBJ1-2; 8 bases align to TRBD1. Germline CDR1 is MGHRA and CDR2 is YSYEKL. Trimming removed 1 base from V and 0 bases from J; junction bases left unmatched: 1. This CDR3 has 15 residues. The DNA of the CDR3 is TGCGCCAGCAGCCAAGCGACAGGGGCTAACTATGGCTACACCTTC. It encodes CASSQATGANYGYTF.

The chain uses TRBV28 and TRBJ1-6; 7 bases map to TRBD1. With 2 bases clipped from V and 9 bases from J, the junction kept 4 bases outside the gene matches. Germline CDR1 is MDHEN and CDR2 is SYDVKM. The CDR3 consists of 14 residues. As DNA, the CDR3 is TGTGCCAGCAGTTTACGTAGGGGGCGTTCACCCCTCCACTTT. Amino acid sequence: CASSLRRGRSPLHF.

This chain uses TRBV4-1 with TRBJ2-4; D not resolved. This CDR3 has 17 amino acids. V lost 1 base and J lost 1, with 14 bases in between. Looked up from germline, CDR1 is MGHRA and CDR2 is YSYEKL. The CDR3 DNA is TGCGCCAGCAGCCAAGGGAGTCCTGTGGGGGCCAAAAACATTCAGTACTTC. Protein product: CASSQGSPVGAKNIQYF.

This rearrangement joins TRBV19 to TRBJ1-5, with TRBD1 identical over 9 bases. The CDR3 covers 14 residues. Trimming took 9 bases from V and 6 from J; bases not matched to a gene: 9. The V gene's germline CDR1 is LNHDA and CDR2 SQIVND (reference sequence). The DNA for the CDR3 is TGTGCCAGCTCCAGACAGGGGGGCGGTCAGCCCCAGCATTTT. Its translation is CASSRQGGGQPQHF.

This clone was seen a handful of times. The CDR3 DNA reads TGTGCCAGCAGCTTAGCGGAGGCGGGACGTAGCAATCAGCCCCAGCATTTT. Translation gives CASSLAEAGRSNQPQHF. The V gene is TRBV7-8, the J gene TRBJ1-5; TRBD1 is a possible D gene (5 bases). V dropped 0 bases and J dropped 0 bases, with 12 bases sitting between them. This CDR3 is built from 17 residues. CDR1 SGHVS and CDR2 FQNEAQ come from the germline V gene.

This rearrangement joins TRBV6-6 to TRBJ1-5; weak D call: TRBD1 (5 bases). Trimming took off 0 bases at V and 9 bases at J, with 6 bases between the two ends. The germline V gene encodes CDR1 MNHNY and CDR2 SVGAGI (reference sequence). This CDR3 is built from 12 residues. CDR3 bases: TGTGCCAGCAGTTACTCTGGGGGGCCCCAGCATTTT. The encoded protein is CASSYSGGPQHF.

This clone was seen only once. The gene calls are TRBV30 and TRBJ1-6; a possible D gene is TRBD1 (5 bases). V lost 4 bases to trimming and J lost 7 bases, with 14 bases between them. This CDR3 comprises 14 residues. Germline-derived CDR1 and CDR2 are GTSNPN and SVGIG (reference sequence). The CDR3 region has the DNA TGTGCCTGGAATATTGGGACCAACAATTCACCCCTCCACTTT. It codes for CAWNIGTNNSPLHF.